This T cell receptor (beta chain) was sequenced for a study of PD-1 blockade in classical Hodgkin lymphoma. Across the whole study: Patients got intravenous nivolumab 3 mg/kg every 2 weeks.

In every patient, relapse followed autologous stem cell transplantation, while exposure to brentuximab vedotin differed. Each best response was a complete response, a partial response or progressive disease. CDR1 is SGHNT and CDR2 is YENEEA in the germline V gene. CDR3 size: 13 residues. Trimming shortened V by 5 bases and J by 3 bases, and 11 bases separated the two germline ends. Assay: immunoSEQ multiplex PCR; the TCRdb copy retains only in-frame clones and omits some. The table records roughly 70,000 clones, 70% to 80% of them present only once. With respect to this clone: Its antigen is not known.

General study points: For complete responders, baseline diversity was comparable to that of newly diagnosed patients. Lower baseline TCR diversity was reported for newly diagnosed patients than for healthy donors.

The sample consisted of peripheral blood mononuclear cells (PBMCs), taken before the second cycle of nivolumab. This sequence was found in a human donor with classical Hodgkin lymphoma. The chain joins TRBV11-3 to TRBJ2-7; D perhaps matches TRBD1 (6 bases). The CDR3 region is CASSQQGIYEQYF. CDR3 bases: TGTGCCAGCAGCCAACAGGGCATCTACGAGCAGTACTTC. The variable domain in full, completed from reference TRBV11-3 and TRBJ2-7, reads EAGVVQSPRYKIIEKKQPVAFWCNPISGHNTLYWYLQNLGQGPELLIRYENEEAVDDSQLPKDRFSAERLKGVDSTLKIQPAELGDSAVYLCASSQQGIYEQYFGPGTRLTVT.